The 18 T cell receptor beta chains reported below all come from one sample, sequenced in a study of early T cells in non-severe SARS-CoV-2 infection. TCRdb called the 5' RACE reads again in MiXCR, with one record for every CDR3 protein. The table records about 48,000 distinct CDR3 sequences, around 14% of them present only once. Sequenced sample: whole blood. These receptors were obtained from an adult who was a healthcare worker with PCR-confirmed SARS-CoV-2 infection or an uninfected control (not recorded which).

The sample holds many counts of this clonotype. J is TRBJ2-3 and V is TRBV19; 12 bases are a match to TRBD1. Germline CDR1 is LNHDA and CDR2 is SQIVND (reference sequence). With V trimmed by 4 bases and J by 6 bases, 8 bases remained unmatched. The CDR3 contains 16 residues. The CDR3 nucleotides are TGTGCCAGTAGTAGCCTTGGGACAGGGGGCAGGGATACGCAGTATTTT. Protein product: CASSSLGTGGRDTQYF.

The V and J genes are TRBV28 and TRBJ2-7; TRBD2 might be the D (5 bases). CDR1 is MDHEN and CDR2 is SYDVKM in the germline V gene. The CDR3 has 12 residues. Trimming took 4 bases from V and 4 from J, leaving 8 bases between them. The CDR3 nucleotides read TGTGCCAGCAGTTCCCGGAGGTACGAGCAGTACTTC. Protein sequence: CASSSRRYEQYF.

This clonotype was seen ten or more times. This sequence joins TRBV7-8 and TRBJ2-2; 15 positions agree with TRBD2. Germline V gene lookup returns CDR1 SGHVS and CDR2 FQNEAQ. V trimming: 6 bases; J trimming: 3 bases; junction bases outside the gene matches: 5. The length of the CDR3 is 17 residues. CDR3 in amino acids: CASRPGLAGGDTGELFF. The CDR3 DNA sequence: TGTGCCAGCAGGCCGGGACTAGCGGGGGGAGACACCGGGGAGCTGTTTTTT.

The rearrangement joins TRBV29-1 to TRBJ2-7, with 7 bases that match TRBD1. This CDR3 region has 15 residues. Germline V lookup: CDR1 SQVTM, CDR2 ANQGSEA. J gave up 0 bases and V 5 bases, and 10 bases lay outside the gene matches. The CDR3 DNA sequence: TGCAGCGTTATAGACAGGGCCTTATACTCCTACGAGCAGTACTTC. It is translated as CSVIDRALYSYEQYF.

The rearrangement links TRBV6-1 to TRBJ1-1, with 10 bases matching TRBD1. Looked up from germline, CDR1 is MNHNS and CDR2 is SASEGT. V shed 11 bases and J 5 bases; nucleotides not matched to a gene: 8. The CDR3 length is 13 residues. The CDR3, as DNA: TGTGCCGGGGGGGGACAGGGGCTGACTGAAGCTTTCTTT. Translation gives CAGGGQGLTEAFF.

This clonotype was detected many times. V and J are TRBV7-6 and TRBJ2-5; D uncertain. V lost 1 base, J lost 1 base, and 10 bases lay in between. CDR1 and CDR2 (germline): SGHVS, FNYEAQ. The CDR3 runs to 15 residues. CDR3 nucleotides: TGTGCCAGCAGCTTAGGGGTGCGGCCCCAAGAGACCCAGTACTTC. This gives the protein CASSLGVRPQETQYF.

This chain uses TRBV7-8 with TRBJ1-3; maybe TRBD1 (5 bases). CDR1 is SGHVS and CDR2 is FQNEAQ in the germline V gene. This CDR3 is 15 amino acids long. The germline V and J ends were trimmed by 6 bases and 0 bases, with 12 bases remaining between them. CDR3 in amino acids: CASRLGGTSGNTIYF. CDR3 DNA sequence: TGTGCCAGCAGGCTGGGGGGGACCTCTGGAAACACCATATATTTT.

This clonotype was seen a handful of times. The CDR3 DNA reads TGCAGCGCTACGAAGCGGGCGAACACTGAAGCTTTCTTT. Encoded protein: CSATKRANTEAFF. The rearrangement links TRBV29-1 to TRBJ1-1; unclear D gene. Trimming stripped 7 bases from V and 1 base from J, with 13 bases between. The germline V gene has CDR1 SQVTM and CDR2 ANQGSEA. The CDR3 length is 13 residues.

This clonotype was seen more than once but under ten times. The rearrangement links TRBV3-1 to TRBJ1-5, with D possibly being TRBD1 (6 bases). The CDR3 totals 16 residues. Germline lookup yields CDR1 LGHDT and CDR2 YNNKEL (reference sequence). V lost 0 bases and J lost 3, with 12 bases in between. CDR3 nucleotide sequence: TGTGCCAGCAGCCAAGAACCGGGGGCGCCCAATCAGCCCCAGCATTTT. Translated, it gives CASSQEPGAPNQPQHF.

In this sample, this clonotype turned up many times. The CDR3 region is CASKKTARGANTGELFF. DNA for the CDR3: TGTGCCAGCAAAAAAACAGCCCGGGGGGCGAACACCGGGGAGCTGTTTTTT. The chain carries TRBV6-2 or TRBV6-3 and TRBJ2-2, with 7 bases identical to TRBD2. The V gene's germline CDR1 is MNHEY and CDR2 SVGEGT. Germline trimming cut 7 bases from V and 0 bases from J; bases unmatched to any gene: 11. The CDR3 covers 17 residues.

Many counts were recorded for this clonotype. The chain uses TRBV5-6 and TRBJ1-1; D is undetermined. Between the trimmed V and J ends, which lost 3 bases and 1 base, there was a span of 7 bases. Germline V gene lookup returns CDR1 SGHDT and CDR2 YYEEEE. CDR3 size: 13 residues. The CDR3 spells CASSSDQNTEAFF. The CDR3 DNA sequence: TGTGCCAGCAGCTCGGACCAGAACACTGAAGCTTTCTTT.

There are a few counts of this clonotype. The chain carries TRBV7-6 and TRBJ2-2, with D possibly being TRBD2 (5 bases). V was cut by 5 bases and J by 4 bases, with 20 bases left in between. CDR3 length equals 17 residues. CDR1 and CDR2 (germline): SGHVS, FNYEAQ. DNA of the CDR3: TGTGCCAGCAGCCCTAGACTGGCCAAGGAGGCCACCGGGGAGCTGTTTTTT. This codes for CASSPRLAKEATGELFF.

The rearrangement links TRBV20-1 to TRBJ2-5; D could derive from TRBD1 or TRBD2 (6 bases each). V dropped 1 base and J dropped 5 bases, with 17 bases sitting between them. Germline CDR1 and CDR2: DFQATT and SNEGSKA (reference sequence). CDR3 length equals 15 residues. CDR3 sequence reads: CSARAGTSGVETQYF. The CDR3 coding sequence is TGCAGTGCTAGAGCGGGGACTTCAGGGGTGGAGACCCAGTACTTC.

This clonotype was counted many times. The chain recombines TRBV6-5 with TRBJ1-4, with D perhaps TRBD1 (6 bases). The length of the CDR3 is 16 residues. CDR1 is MNHEY, CDR2 SVGAGI, per germline. The V and J ends lost 8 bases and 7 bases respectively, with 23 bases between them. The DNA for the CDR3 is TGTGCCAGCTCGAGCGGGACATCTTCGTCAGTTGAAAAACTGTTTTTT. Translating it yields CASSSGTSSSVEKLFF.

This clonotype was found a few times. The chain joins TRBV12-3 or TRBV12-4 to TRBJ1-3; 8 bases match TRBD1. The CDR3 is made up of 16 amino acids. V lost 2 bases and J lost 3; bases outside the gene matches: 6. The CDR3 DNA sequence: TGTGCCAGCAGTTTAACAGGGGGTCGGGTTGGAAACACCATATATTTT. Protein sequence: CASSLTGGRVGNTIYF.

There are many counts of this clonotype. The chain has TRBV29-1 and TRBJ1-5, with TRBD1 matching 9 bases. Per the germline V gene, CDR1 is SQVTM and CDR2 is ANQGSEA. V shed 6 bases and J 14 bases; nucleotides not matched to a gene: 8. This CDR3 contains 11 residues. Here the CDR3 reads CSVSDRGREHF. In DNA form, the CDR3 reads TGCAGCGTCTCGGACAGGGGACGGGAGCATTTT.

This clonotype was seen many times. The chain joins TRBV29-1 to TRBJ2-7; 7 nucleotides align to TRBD2. With 7 bases clipped from V and 4 bases from J, the junction kept 10 bases outside the gene matches. CDR3 length equals 13 residues. CDR1 and CDR2 from the germline V gene are SQVTM and ANQGSEA. The CDR3 DNA follows: TGCAGCGGAGGTTCGGGGGAGGGTTACGAGCAGTACTTC. Amino acids: CSGGSGEGYEQYF.

The V call is TRBV6-2 or TRBV6-3, the J call TRBJ2-7; 9 nucleotides line up with TRBD2. J lost 4 bases, V lost 2 bases, and 24 bases had no gene match. This CDR3 is 21 amino acids long. Germline CDR1 MNHEY, CDR2 SVGEGT. CDR3 amino acids: CASSYAQPGLAVFSRRYEQYF. CDR3 bases: TGTGCCAGCAGTTACGCCCAACCGGGACTAGCAGTTTTCTCACGGAGGTACGAGCAGTACTTC.